A single sample is the source of the 22 T cell receptor beta chains below, sequenced in a study of blood T cell repertoires in COVID-19 (dated by TCRdb to about 2020). Library preparation used the immunoSEQ multiplex PCR assay. TCRdb carries this immuneACCESS record with in-frame sequences only. Its versions omit some clonotypes, under half of them owing to an unresolved V gene in the studies checked, with the rest unexplained. In all, the sample holds approximately 74,000 clones, and approximately 86% of those were seen once. 1.5% to 2.5% of the sample comes from the top ten. The specimen sequenced was peripheral blood. Every receptor here comes from an elderly woman with active or convalescent COVID-19.

The chain links TRBV7-7 to TRBJ2-7; 11 bases align to TRBD1. Germline CDR1 reads SSHAT; CDR2 reads FNYEAQ (reference sequence). After removal of 5 bases from V and 6 bases from J, the junction contained 15 bases not matched to a gene. The CDR3 is 17 amino acids. CDR3 DNA: TGTGCCAGCAGCCCTTTGAGAGGGACAGGGGGGCACTCCGAGCAGTACTTC. It yields the protein CASSPLRGTGGHSEQYF.

The rearrangement joins TRBV19 to TRBJ1-5; no clear D. The CDR3 runs 14 residues. Germline values: CDR1 LNHDA, CDR2 SQIVND (reference sequence). The V gene lost 5 bases and the J gene lost 7 bases, with 15 bases spanning the gap. CDR3 sequence: CASSPRKAGQPQHF. DNA for the CDR3: TGTGCCAGTAGTCCCCGTAAGGCGGGACAGCCCCAGCATTTT.

The J gene is TRBJ2-7, the V gene TRBV28; 7 nucleotides align to TRBD1. Germline values: CDR1 MDHEN, CDR2 SYDVKM. This CDR3 comprises 14 residues. V trimming: 6 bases; J trimming: 3 bases; junction bases outside the gene matches: 8. The CDR3 coding sequence is TGTGCCAGCAGACCGGGACAGACCTACTACGAGCAGTACTTC. Translated: CASRPGQTYYEQYF.

V and J are TRBV5-1 and TRBJ2-5; no definite D call. Trimming pared 4 bases from V and 2 bases from J, leaving 9 bases between. The CDR3 consists of 13 residues. Germline V gives CDR1 SGHRS, CDR2 YFSETQ. Here the CDR3 reads CASSIREQETQYF. The CDR3 region has the DNA TGCGCCAGCAGCATTCGAGAGCAAGAGACCCAGTACTTC.

The chain combines TRBV27 with TRBJ1-1, with a tentative D call TRBD1 (5 bases). Germline values: CDR1 MNHEY, CDR2 SMNVEV (reference sequence). Trimming shortened V by 0 bases and J by 0 bases, and 11 bases separated the two germline ends. This CDR3 has 16 residues. The CDR3 DNA reads as TGTGCCAGCAGTTTATCAATTGGGGCGCTGAACACTGAAGCTTTCTTT. Translating it yields CASSLSIGALNTEAFF.

V gene TRBV10-3 combines with J gene TRBJ1-2, with 9 bases aligning to TRBD1. This CDR3 is built from 13 residues. The germline gives CDR1 ENHRY, CDR2 SYGVKD. Trimming at V came to 3 bases and at J to 7 bases, leaving 3 bases not matched to a gene. Here the CDR3 reads CAISEQGAGGYTF. Written as DNA, the CDR3 is TGTGCCATCAGTGAACAGGGGGCTGGTGGCTACACCTTC.

This chain uses TRBV10-2 with TRBJ2-1; D unclear. V gave up 4 bases and J gave up 8 bases, with 6 bases separating them. The length of the CDR3 is 11 residues. Looked up from germline, CDR1 is WSHSY and CDR2 is SAAADI. The CDR3 region is CASSAVDEQFF. CDR3 nucleotide sequence: TGCGCCAGCAGTGCGGTGGATGAGCAGTTCTTC.

The genes are TRBV7-6 and TRBJ2-7; 10 positions agree with TRBD2. The germline CDR1 and CDR2 sequences are SGHVS and FNYEAQ. The CDR3 runs 18 residues. V lost 5 bases to trimming and J lost 4 bases; unmatched junction nucleotides: 17. CDR3 bases: TGTGCCAGCAGCAGCCAGCGGGGGGGCCGAGTTATGAATTACGAGCAGTACTTC. It is translated as CASSSQRGGRVMNYEQYF.

The chain links TRBV5-1 to TRBJ1-3; 11 bases match TRBD1. Germline V gene sequence: CDR1 SGHRS, CDR2 YFSETQ. V lost 3 bases and J lost 0; bases outside the gene matches: 2. The CDR3 sequence is 16 residues long. In nucleotides, the CDR3 is TGCGCCAGCAGCTGGGGACAGGGGGGCTCTGGAAACACCATATATTTT. Amino acid sequence: CASSWGQGGSGNTIYF. The full variable domain, its missing parts supplied by reference TRBV5-1 and TRBJ1-3, is KAGVTQTPRYLIKTRGQQVTLSCSPISGHRSVSWYQQTPGQGLQFLFEYFSETQRNKGNFPGRFSGRQFSNSRSEMNVSTLELGDSALYLCASSWGQGGSGNTIYFGEGSWLTVV.

The CDR3 DNA reads TGTGCCAGCAGTTTGACCTGGGGGACAGGGGGAAAACTGTTTTTT. Encoded protein: CASSLTWGTGGKLFF. The V and J genes are TRBV6-5 and TRBJ1-4, with TRBD1 identical over 11 bases. CDR1 and CDR2 from the germline V gene are MNHEY and SVGAGI. The length of the CDR3 is 15 residues. The trim removed 4 bases at V and 10 bases at J, leaving 8 bases unmatched.

The chain is built from TRBV5-1 and TRBJ2-5; D ambiguous. With 5 bases removed from V and 2 bases from J, the gap between germline ends came to 13 bases. Per germline, CDR1 SGHRS and CDR2 YFSETQ. This CDR3 comprises 14 residues. CDR3 loop: CASRSLQLQETQYF. CDR3 DNA sequence: TGCGCCAGCAGGTCCCTACAGTTACAAGAGACCCAGTACTTC.

The rearrangement joins TRBV19 to TRBJ1-1; 10 positions agree with TRBD1. Germline CDR1 is LNHDA and CDR2 is SQIVND (reference sequence). V lost 7 bases to trimming and J lost 6 bases; unmatched junction nucleotides: 8. The CDR3 totals 14 residues. CDR3 bases: TGTGCCAGTACCGAGACAGGGGGCGCGTCTGAAGCTTTCTTT. Protein: CASTETGGASEAFF.

This clone was recorded only once. The chain is built from TRBV2 and TRBJ1-2; TRBD1 might be the D (5 bases). The CDR3 length is 13 residues. CDR1 and CDR2 (germline): SNHLY, FYNNEI. Trimming removed 3 bases at V and 8 bases at J, with 13 bases between. The chain's CDR3 is CASSDVGQGGYTF. CDR3 sequence (DNA): TGTGCCAGCAGTGATGTCGGGCAGGGCGGCTACACCTTC.

The V and J genes are TRBV5-6 and TRBJ1-1; perhaps TRBD1 as D (6 bases). The germline CDR1 and CDR2 sequences are SGHDT and YYEEEE. The CDR3 is 14 residues long. V lost 6 bases to trimming and J lost 4 bases, with 16 bases between them. CDR3 protein: CASMIGGGSTEAFF. CDR3 nucleotides: TGTGCCAGCATGATTGGGGGCGGCAGCACTGAAGCTTTCTTT.

This chain links TRBV11-2 with TRBJ2-1; TRBD1 aligns across 10 bases. The length of the CDR3 is 16 residues. CDR1 and CDR2 from the germline V gene are SGHAT and FQNNGV. The V and J ends lost 5 bases and 2 bases, in that order; junction bases with no gene match: 6. The DNA of the CDR3 is TGTGCCAGCAGCCGCCGACAGGGGGCAACCTACAATGAGCAGTTCTTC. Translation: CASSRRQGATYNEQFF.

The chain combines TRBV19 with TRBJ2-7; 9 bases fit TRBD2. The germline CDR1 and CDR2 sequences are LNHDA and SQIVND (reference sequence). Germline trimming cut 6 bases from V and 4 bases from J; bases unmatched to any gene: 7. The CDR3 length is 14 residues. DNA for the CDR3: TGTGCCAGTAGGGGGACTAGCTCCCAGTACGAGCAGTACTTC. Residues: CASRGTSSQYEQYF.

This clone was seen a handful of times. This sequence joins TRBV6-5 and TRBJ1-1; TRBD1 aligns across 7 bases. The CDR3 runs 13 residues. After removal of 8 bases from V and 7 bases from J, the junction contained 10 bases not matched to a gene. Per germline, CDR1 MNHEY and CDR2 SVGAGI. The CDR3 protein is CASFGTATIEAFF. The DNA for the CDR3 is TGTGCCAGCTTTGGGACAGCGACGATTGAAGCTTTCTTT.

V and J are TRBV30 and TRBJ2-4; 7 bases are a match to TRBD1. Germline values: CDR1 GTSNPN, CDR2 SVGIG (reference sequence). With V trimmed by 5 bases and J by 5 bases, 0 bases remained unmatched. The length of the CDR3 is 11 residues. The CDR3, as DNA: TGTGCCTGGGGACAGGAAAACATTCAGTACTTC. Translation gives CAWGQENIQYF.

V gene TRBV27 combines with J gene TRBJ1-1; D gene ambiguous. V was cut by 2 bases and J by 4 bases, with 14 bases left in between. The CDR3 is 15 amino acids. Germline V gives CDR1 MNHEY, CDR2 SMNVEV (reference sequence). DNA for the CDR3: TGTGCCAGCAGTTTAGGTATTCGAGGTAGCACTGAAGCTTTCTTT. Translated, it gives CASSLGIRGSTEAFF.

V is TRBV25-1 and J is TRBJ2-5; D not certain. Trimming took off 8 bases at V and 5 bases at J, with 18 bases between the two ends. The CDR3 length is 14 residues. Germline assignment: CDR1 MGHDK and CDR2 SYGVNS. As DNA, the CDR3 is TGTGCCAGCGGCGTATATGGTACGCGGGAGACCCAGTACTTC. Translating gives CASGVYGTRETQYF.

The chain employs TRBV6-5 and TRBJ1-2; possibly TRBD1 for D (6 bases). Trimming took 6 bases from V and 1 from J, leaving 15 bases between them. The germline gives CDR1 MNHEY, CDR2 SVGAGI. The CDR3 runs to 15 residues. CDR3 coding DNA: TGTGCCAGCAGCCGCCGAGACAGGATTAACTATGGCTACACCTTC. Translated: CASSRRDRINYGYTF.

The chain combines TRBV6-2 or TRBV6-3 with TRBJ1-1, with a possible D match to TRBD1 (5 bases). The CDR3 runs to 14 residues. The ends were cut back, 4 bases at V and 5 bases at J, with 14 bases in the middle. The V gene's germline CDR1 is MNHEY and CDR2 SVGEGT. CDR3 in DNA: TGTGCCAGCAGTTTCGACAGCCCTCCAACTGAAGCTTTCTTT. Its translation: CASSFDSPPTEAFF.